The 18 T cell receptor beta chains presented below share a single source sample, sequenced in a study of blood T cell repertoires in COVID-19. Here immunoSEQ multiplex PCR was the method, and the copy in TCRdb shows in-frame clones only, minus some. The data show around 370,000 clones, 80% to 90% seen once. Sequenced material: peripheral blood. The receptors were gathered from a woman aged 45-59 years with COVID-19, enrolled during active disease.

This chain connects TRBV25-1 to TRBJ1-4; TRBD1 might be the D (6 bases). The V gene lost 4 bases and the J gene lost 6 bases, with 18 bases spanning the gap. This CDR3 is built from 16 residues. In germline, CDR1 is MGHDK, CDR2 SYGVNS. CDR3 loop: CASSGGFNRADEKLFF. Written as DNA, the CDR3 is TGTGCCAGCAGTGGAGGATTCAACAGGGCTGATGAAAAACTGTTTTTT.

CDR3 in DNA: TGTGCCAGCAGTGATGGAGCTGAGCCCTACAATGAGCAGTTCTTC. It is translated as CASSDGAEPYNEQFF. This chain links TRBV6-4 with TRBJ2-1; D call uncertain. The CDR3 loop spans 15 amino acids. Germline V CDR1 and CDR2: MRHNA, SNTAGT. With 3 bases removed from V and 2 bases from J, the gap between germline ends came to 11 bases.

The chain employs TRBV14 and TRBJ2-5; 9 bases are shared with TRBD1. The length of the CDR3 is 15 residues. Germline loops: CDR1 SGHDN, CDR2 FVKESK. After removal of 4 bases from V and 5 bases from J, the junction contained 8 bases not matched to a gene. The CDR3 protein is CASSPRTGVGETQYF. In DNA, the CDR3 is TGTGCCAGCAGCCCACGGACAGGGGTGGGGGAGACCCAGTACTTC.

The rearrangement joins TRBV4-2 to TRBJ1-5, with a tentative D call TRBD1 (6 bases). V lost 0 bases and J lost 2, with 11 bases in between. The CDR3 covers 16 residues. CDR1 is LGHNA and CDR2 is YNFKEQ in the germline V gene. CDR3 coding DNA: TGTGCCAGCAGCCAAGATGGGGAGGGGGGCAATCAGCCCCAGCATTTT. Amino acid sequence: CASSQDGEGGNQPQHF.

The rearrangement joins TRBV19 to TRBJ1-2, with D possibly TRBD1 on 5 matching bases. The V end was cut by 6 bases, the J end by 1 base, with 6 bases between. The CDR3 sequence is 12 residues long. Germline-derived CDR1 and CDR2 are LNHDA and SQIVND (reference sequence). CDR3: CASRGGNYGYTF. CDR3 coding DNA: TGTGCCAGTAGGGGGGGTAACTATGGCTACACCTTC.

The chain couples TRBV5-4 to TRBJ1-6, with no clear D. V lost 4 bases and J lost 11, with 13 bases in between. The germline gives CDR1 SGHNT, CDR2 YYREEE (reference sequence). The CDR3 contains 13 residues. The CDR3 reads CASSNQAGAPLHF. The CDR3 DNA is TGTGCCAGCAGCAACCAAGCGGGCGCACCCCTCCACTTT. Using reference TRBV5-4 and TRBJ1-6 for the parts outside the CDR3, the full variable domain is ETGVTQSPTHLIKTRGQQVTLRCSSQSGHNTVSWYQQALGQGPQFIFQYYREEENGRGNFPPRFSGLQFPNYSSELNVNALELDDSALYLCASSNQAGAPLHFGNGTRLTVT.

This sequence joins TRBV7-2 and TRBJ2-3, with D possibly matching TRBD2 (6 bases). CDR1 is SGHTA, CDR2 FQGNSA, per germline. This CDR3 spans 14 amino acids. V gave up 1 base and J gave up 10 bases, with 15 bases separating them. In DNA form, the CDR3 reads TGTGCCAGCAGCTTAGGAGGAGGGCCCATCGCGCAGTATTTT. This translates into CASSLGGGPIAQYF.

The V and J genes are TRBV30 and TRBJ1-6, with 8 bases that match TRBD1. This CDR3 region has 14 residues. Trimming took 3 bases from V and 5 from J; bases not matched to a gene: 3. Germline assignment: CDR1 GTSNPN and CDR2 SVGIG (reference sequence). CDR3: CAWRGQANNSPLHF. CDR3 in DNA: TGTGCCTGGAGGGGACAGGCGAATAATTCACCCCTCCACTTT.

Remarks on this clone: This specimen includes other DNA sequences encoding the same CDR3. This sequence joins TRBV12-3 or TRBV12-4 and TRBJ2-5; D is unclear. V was shortened by 3 bases and J by 1 base, with 3 bases between the two germline ends. The CDR3 has 12 amino acids. CDR3 nucleotide sequence: TGTGCCAGCAGTTTCGGCCAAGAGACCCAGTACTTC. Translating gives CASSFGQETQYF.

The chain uses TRBV29-1 and TRBJ2-7; D might be TRBD2 (5 bases). Looked up from germline, CDR1 is SQVTM and CDR2 is ANQGSEA. The CDR3 totals 11 residues. Trimming removed 1 base at V and 5 bases at J, with 6 bases between. This CDR3 reads CSVEGRNEQYF. The CDR3 DNA follows: TGCAGCGTTGAAGGGAGGAACGAGCAGTACTTC.

This clone was detected only once. The chain employs TRBV27 and TRBJ1-1, with 7 positions matching TRBD1. J lost 0 bases, V lost 6 bases, and 4 bases had no gene match. CDR1 MNHEY and CDR2 SMNVEV come from the germline V gene (reference sequence). This CDR3 comprises 14 residues. CDR3 residues: CASSLTGVNTEAFF. CDR3 bases: TGTGCCAGCAGCCTCACAGGGGTGAACACTGAAGCTTTCTTT.

The rearrangement links TRBV5-1 to TRBJ2-5; a weak D match, TRBD2 (5 bases). The length of the CDR3 is 15 residues. Germline CDR1 reads SGHRS; CDR2 reads YFSETQ. Trimming took off 3 bases at V and 1 base at J, with 13 bases between the two ends. This CDR3 is CASSSEPAGQETQYF. CDR3 nucleotide sequence: TGCGCCAGCAGCTCCGAACCTGCGGGCCAAGAGACCCAGTACTTC. Full variable domain (missing parts from reference TRBV5-1 and TRBJ2-5): KAGVTQTPRYLIKTRGQQVTLSCSPISGHRSVSWYQQTPGQGLQFLFEYFSETQRNKGNFPGRFSGRQFSNSRSEMNVSTLELGDSALYLCASSSEPAGQETQYFGPGTRLLVL.

The V gene is TRBV10-3, the J gene TRBJ2-1, with D perhaps TRBD1 (5 bases). CDR1 ENHRY and CDR2 SYGVKD come from the germline V gene. The CDR3 runs to 14 residues. V gave up 7 bases and J gave up 0 bases, with 10 bases separating them. The CDR3 DNA reads as TGTGCCATCAAAGGGGTAAGCTCCTACAATGAGCAGTTCTTC. Translation gives CAIKGVSSYNEQFF.

The rearrangement uses TRBV6-5 and TRBJ2-7, with 7 bases fitting TRBD1. Looked up from germline, CDR1 is MNHEY and CDR2 is SVGAGI. With V trimmed by 10 bases and J by 0 bases, 9 bases remained unmatched. This CDR3 is built from 14 residues. The CDR3 sequence is CATTFGQVSYEQYF. The CDR3 coding sequence is TGTGCCACCACATTCGGACAGGTCTCCTACGAGCAGTACTTC.

The chain couples TRBV5-8 to TRBJ2-7, with TRBD1 as a possible D gene (6 bases). The V and J ends lost 4 bases and 2 bases respectively, with 13 bases between them. This CDR3 region has 14 residues. Germline V gives CDR1 SGHTS, CDR2 YDEGEE. This chain's CDR3 is CASSPRRQAYEQYF. In nucleotides, the CDR3 is TGTGCCAGCAGCCCACGACGACAGGCCTACGAGCAGTACTTC.

The chain combines TRBV4-2 with TRBJ1-1; 7 bases align to TRBD1. Germline assignment: CDR1 LGHNA and CDR2 YNFKEQ. CDR3 length equals 15 residues. Trimming took 4 bases from V and 1 from J; bases not matched to a gene: 6. The CDR3 protein is CASSRSQGENTEAFF. The CDR3 DNA reads TGTGCCAGCAGCCGCAGTCAGGGGGAGAACACTGAAGCTTTCTTT.

The CDR3 DNA reads TGTGCCAGCAGCGCCGAACAGGGCGGCACTGAAGCTTTCTTT. Protein product: CASSAEQGGTEAFF. The chain couples TRBV9 to TRBJ1-1; possible D gene TRBD1, 6 bases. Trimming cost V 3 bases and J 4 bases, with 13 bases left between them. In germline, CDR1 is SGDLS, CDR2 YYNGEE. The CDR3 has 14 amino acids.

The chain's CDR3 is CASSLGTGTGVGYTF. CDR3 coding DNA: TGTGCCAGCAGCTTAGGAACTGGGACAGGGGTCGGCTACACCTTC. The rearrangement links TRBV13 to TRBJ1-2; 10 bases fit TRBD1. After removal of 0 bases from V and 8 bases from J, the junction contained 6 bases not matched to a gene. The CDR3 is made up of 15 amino acids. From germline, CDR1 is PRHDT and CDR2 FYEKMQ (reference sequence). The complete variable domain, with remaining parts taken from reference TRBV13 and TRBJ1-2, reads AAGVIQSPRHLIKEKRETATLKCYPIPRHDTVYWYQQGPGQDPQFLISFYEKMQSDKGSIPDRFSAQQFSDYHSELNMSSLELGDSALYFCASSLGTGTGVGYTFGSGTRLTVV.